This T cell receptor (beta chain) was sequenced for a study of cytomegalovirus exposure and HLA in healthy donors (dated by TCRdb to about 2017). For the study in its entirety: In an earlier analysis of 550 to 750 of the donors, about 260 Gb of sequence data and 117 million unique TCR beta sequences from roughly 180 million T cells were reported. Approximately 310 gigabases of sequencing data and tens of millions of unique TCR sequences made up an early release that covered under 750 HLA-typed donors. Of the 350 to 450 genotyped donors, 70% to 90% were placed in the genetic ancestry cluster associated with self-reported Caucasian donors. The study aimed to test whether cataloging public T cell receptors could reveal signatures of past pathogen exposure. Using immunosequencing, the study profiled T cell repertoires from 666 subjects and related those repertoires to cytomegalovirus serostatus. A separate validation cohort of approximately 130 different subjects was used in addition to the approximately 670-subject first cohort. To predict cytomegalovirus infection status, the study combined high-throughput TCR immunosequencing, statistical association of individual TCRs with disease status, and machine learning. A later analysis re-examined previously published TCR beta repertoires from roughly 720 donors and added high-resolution HLA genotyping to investigate patterns of TCR occurrence. In the later analysis, no new phenotypic data were used to find candidate immune exposures; instead, reliance was placed on TCR beta sequences and their occurrence across donors. In an earlier analysis of 587 of the donors, high-throughput TCR beta sequencing was used to judge whether each TCR beta V gene segment behaved as functional or pseudogenic. Alongside the repertoire data, information on donor age, sex, ethnicity and CMV serostatus was compiled. Genome-wide SNP genotypes for about 65% of the 666 donors were used in a later genetic analysis, which treated that subset as a discovery cohort. All discovery cohort repertoires had been generated using a single sequencing platform. Both class I and class II loci were covered by HLA typing, at four-digit resolution. The number of donors typed differed by locus, with 629-630 for A, B, C, DRB1 and DQB1, over 500 for DQA1, 600 to 610 for DPA1, and around 450 for DPB1. Four or five DR-DQ haplotypes were handled as single units for association and clustering because linkage in the cohort was strong. On average, about 240,000 unique TCR beta nucleotide sequences were sequenced per donor among about 400 genotyped donors of the cohort, with roughly 20% of those sequences being non-productive. General study outcomes and caveats: A later analysis found that TCR association rates varied across HLA loci, with DRB1 alleles showing the most associated TCRs and HLA-C alleles the fewest. In a later analysis, HLA-associated TCR beta chains were found to be more clonally expanded and to have lower generation probabilities than equally common non-associated chains. While some public TCRs were present in many individuals, most TCR sequences turned up only very rarely across donors. A total of 150 to 200 TCR beta chains were listed by the study as associated with cytomegalovirus. In vitro tests confirmed that three of the cytomegalovirus-associated TCR beta chains recognize cytomegalovirus antigens. For the cohort, immune exposure information was limited to CMV serostatus. The sequencing pipeline was judged likely to have produced a cluster of highly shared sequence variants as a technical artifact. Sequencing depth was assumed to be roughly uniform across donors in the presence/absence analyses, though that assumption may not hold. Because HLA typing was missing for some donors at each locus, association tests included only the typed subset. Some IMGT-functional V segments, including TRBV6-2 and TRBV6-3, could not be told apart with the 87-base-pair reads, so those segments were excluded. Linkage disequilibrium might explain the correlated functional status among segregating V segments, but an unknown experimental factor could not be excluded. According to a later analysis, parvovirus B19, influenza, CMV and Epstein-Barr virus appeared linked to several top co-occurrence clusters. A later analysis found that most CMV-associated TCR beta chains appeared HLA-restricted, with HLA associations seemingly driven largely by CMV exposure. V-gene and J-gene trimming of TCR beta chains was associated with a missense DCLRE1C variant in a later genetic analysis, and the association was replicated in an independent cohort. A further reported finding was that TCR beta sequences accurately predicted the HLA-A and HLA-B alleles for most subjects in the first cohort. In this cohort, only TCR beta chains were sequenced, and detectable features were limited by the absence of alpha or paired-chain data. A later genetic analysis reported fewer N-insertions in productive TCRs among donors in an Asian-associated ancestry cluster than the roughly 640-donor mean. A later analysis associated 16,951 TCR beta sequences with specific HLA alleles at a false discovery rate of 0.05. The earlier analysis of around 600 of the donors excluded some 15 rarely observed V segments, including chromosome 9 orphons, because counts were too low. Assigning TCR associations to individual alleles was difficult when HLA alleles, especially DR and DQ, strongly co-occurred. The authors suggested that the approach could potentially be generalized to other disease states and immunological phenotypes. The classifier was reported to diagnose cytomegalovirus status with high specificity and sensitivity in both the original cohort and the validation cohort. In an earlier analysis of a few hundred of the donors, most TCR beta V segments were observed in productive rearrangements about 87% or about 30% of the time, broadly matching IMGT annotations.

Libraries came from the immunoSEQ multiplex PCR assay. The multiplex PCR relied on a mix of 60 forward primers for TCR Vbeta segments and 13 reverse primers for TCR Jbeta segments. Amplification of the CDR3 region of rearranged TCR beta genes was performed with a multiplex PCR assay on genomic DNA. Amplified TCR beta libraries were sequenced as 87-base-pair reads on the Illumina HiSeq System. The published analysis was carried out like this. A later analysis counted approximately 84 million unique TCR beta chains across the approximately 700 repertoires, and around 12 million of these chains were shared by at least two donors. A nearest-neighbor algorithm error-corrected the raw reads and collapsed the reads into unique sequences, merging closely related sequences to remove PCR and sequencing errors. Alignment of CDR3 sequences to IMGT reference sequences was used to assign V, D and J gene segments. For a sequence to be retained, a match of at least six nucleotides was required to both a V gene segment and a J gene segment. A rearrangement counted as productive if the CDR3 had no stop codons and remained in frame with V and J, and every other rearrangement counted as non-productive. CDR3 was defined by IMGT convention, running from the second conserved V-encoded cysteine to the conserved J-encoded phenylalanine. The earlier analysis of 587 of the donors excluded sequences that lacked an unambiguous match to a single V gene segment. An earlier analysis of about 600 of the donors called V segments functional above 56.7% productive rearrangements and segregating when the between-donor standard deviation exceeded 5%. A statistical classification framework was developed to diagnose cytomegalovirus status using the catalog of TCR beta chain sequences. V and J gene assignment, in a later analysis, came from comparing TCR nucleotide sequences with IMGT/GENE-DB human TR gene sequences. In a later analysis, CDR3 sequences and most-parsimonious VDJ recombination scenarios were assigned using the TCRdist pipeline. In a later analysis, each TCR beta chain was defined by its CDR3 amino acid sequence together with its V-gene family, and reads without a unique V-gene family were excluded. A later analysis removed over 500 highly shared, low-generation-probability nucleotide sequences to deal with suspected cross-contamination and a sequencing artifact. A later analysis calculated a clonal expansion index for each public chain from normalized within-repertoire ranks of inferred template counts. A later analysis computed generation probabilities with a VDJ recombination model fitted to out-of-frame rearrangements, and checked the results against IGoR. Hypergeometric tests were used in a later analysis to score TCR-TCR, TCR-HLA and TCR-CMV co-occurrence, with a repertoire-size bias correction applied to the TCR pairs. False discovery rates were estimated in a later analysis by permuting HLA or CMV assignments 20 times. In a later analysis, co-occurring TCRs were grouped using DBSCAN, and TCRdist sequence similarity was added for clustering within HLA-allele-positive subsets. For co-occurrence clustering, repertoires with fewer than 30,000 or more than 120,000 public chains were excluded, along with about five repertoires with anomalous nucleotide sharing. The source is immuneACCESS, and TCRdb retained only in-frame sequences with V and J called. Part of the clones is not carried over; for the studies checked, unresolved V genes explain less than half of this, and the remainder is unexplained. V, J and clone size reflect that table, while D and trimming were determined from the DNA. The sample profile shows roughly 120,000 clones; around 64% of them were found once. Around 10% of the sample is held by the ten biggest clonotypes.

The cohort consisted of fewer than 700 healthy bone marrow donors. All cohort members were sampled while nominally healthy, although unrecorded immune exposures were likely present. The donor tested CMV seropositive and was one of the 289 seropositive cohort members. A peripheral blood sample was provided by each donor, and peripheral blood mononuclear cells were used for TCR beta sequencing. The Qiagen DNeasy Blood Extraction Kit was used to extract genomic DNA from the blood cell samples. A word on this clone: Its antigen remains undetermined. No base qualities exist here, and no much larger clone lies one base off it.

The V end gives up 5 bases and the J end 2 bases, leaving 11 bases in the junction not matched to a gene. The CDR3 starts with the cysteine, ends with the phenylalanine, and has 16 residues. Only the CDR3 part of the read is kept: 48 bases, read in frame from the first base. Per the germline V gene (reference sequence), LNHDA is the CDR1 and SQIVND is the CDR2. Rearrangement joined TRBV19 to TRBJ2-5, and 7 junctional nucleotides match TRBD1. The specimen sequenced was PBMCs. The clonotype was recovered from a man aged 25-40 years in good health and CMV-seropositive. The nucleotide sequence reads TGTGCCAGTAGTTTGGAGACAGGGAAGGTGCAAGAGACCCAGTACTTC. Translation gives CASSLETGKVQETQYF.